This T cell receptor (beta chain) was recorded in a study of T cell responses to AZD1222 COVID-19 vaccine. Study-level background: Some second doses came at about 4 weeks and others at about 12 weeks; these were pooled.

V dropped 4 bases and J dropped 8; count of bases not matched to a gene: 16. The V gene's germline CDR1 is MGHRA and CDR2 YSYEKL. This CDR3 region has 17 residues. TCRdb's table, derived via immunoSEQ multiplex PCR, lists solely in-frame clones and lacks some. The sample lists some 140,000 clones, approximately 93% seen once, with 5.4% in the top ten. Overall study findings and caveats: Repertoires in all cases were sampled only once the peak T cell response had passed. Clonal diversity was possibly underestimated, and white British individuals and females predominated among donors. Spike-wide coverage was observed for vaccine-associated CD4 TCRs, with dominant responses at 160-218 and 743-854.

Of note for this clone: What it binds is unknown.

The sample in question was peripheral blood, obtained on day 0 of AZD1222 vaccination. This chain links TRBV4-1 with TRBJ1-4; 7 bases are a match to TRBD1. This sequence originates from an adult in good health. The CDR3 nucleotides read TGCGCCAGCAGCCGCACACAGGGGTCCCAATTGGGGGAAAAACTGTTTTTT. Translating gives CASSRTQGSQLGEKLFF.